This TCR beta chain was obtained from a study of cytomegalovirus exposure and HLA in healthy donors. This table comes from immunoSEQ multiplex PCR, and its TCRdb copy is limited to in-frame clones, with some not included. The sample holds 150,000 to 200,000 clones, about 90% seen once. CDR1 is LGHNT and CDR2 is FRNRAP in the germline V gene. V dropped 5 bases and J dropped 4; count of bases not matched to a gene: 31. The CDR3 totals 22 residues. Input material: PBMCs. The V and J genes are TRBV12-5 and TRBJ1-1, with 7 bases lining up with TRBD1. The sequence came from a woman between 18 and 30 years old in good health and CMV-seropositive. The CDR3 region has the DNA TGTGCTAGTGGTGATGATTTAGGCGAGATTTTCGGGACAGACAGAGGAGGCACTGAAGCTTTCTTT. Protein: CASGDDLGEIFGTDRGGTEAFF.